These 20 T cell receptor beta chains originate from one sample sequenced in a study of T cells in localized non-small cell lung cancer. Produced via immunoSEQ multiplex PCR; TCRdb's table is partial and in-frame only. The sample holds some 140,000 clones, roughly 90% seen once. The starting material was peripheral blood, obtained before any cancer treatment. The receptors derive from a female donor of 60 years or more with stage I lung adenocarcinoma.

This chain connects TRBV5-1 to TRBJ2-1; 13 positions match TRBD2. V shed 3 bases, J shed 6 bases, and the junction held 9 bases outside the gene matches. The V gene's germline CDR1 is SGHRS and CDR2 YFSETQ. The CDR3 contains 17 residues. CDR3 sequence (DNA): TGCGCCAGCAGCTCTCGGACTAGCGGGAGATTGGGCAATGAGCAGTTCTTC. Amino acid sequence: CASSSRTSGRLGNEQFF.

This chain joins TRBV19 and TRBJ2-1; the match to TRBD2 covers 7 bases. The CDR3 is made up of 15 amino acids. V lost 6 bases, J lost 5 bases, and 10 bases stayed unmatched. CDR1 LNHDA and CDR2 SQIVND come from the germline V gene (reference sequence). The CDR3 DNA follows: TGTGCCAGTAGATTCGGTCCGGGAGGTCACAATGAGCAGTTCTTC. Translating it yields CASRFGPGGHNEQFF.

The chain uses TRBV4-1 and TRBJ2-7; D unclear. V was cut by 1 base and J by 0 bases, with 4 bases left in between. CDR3 length: 13 residues. Looked up from germline, CDR1 is MGHRA and CDR2 is YSYEKL. CDR3 region: CASSQVPSYEQYF. In DNA, the CDR3 is TGCGCCAGCAGCCAAGTCCCCTCCTACGAGCAGTACTTC.

The chain uses TRBV9 and TRBJ2-1; D is tentatively TRBD1 or TRBD2 (5 bases each). Trimming removed 3 bases from V and 0 bases from J, with 13 bases in between. Germline-derived CDR1 and CDR2 are SGDLS and YYNGEE. CDR3 size: 16 residues. In DNA form, the CDR3 reads TGTGCCAGCAGCGCCCGGGACCTCAGCTCCTACAATGAGCAGTTCTTC. Translating gives CASSARDLSSYNEQFF.

The chain links TRBV21-1 to TRBJ2-7. TRBV21-1 is noted as a pseudogene. The CDR3 is 13 residues long. The CDR3 coding sequence is TGTGCCAGCAGCAAATACCCCTCCTACGAGCAGTACTTC. It encodes CASSKYPSYEQYF.

This chain uses TRBV4-2 with TRBJ2-2; D is undetermined. Deletions cut 0 bases from V and 0 bases from J, with 11 bases between. The CDR3 runs to 17 residues. Germline V gives CDR1 LGHNA, CDR2 YNFKEQ. Here the CDR3 reads CASSQDPGGANTGELFF. CDR3 nucleotide sequence: TGTGCCAGCAGCCAAGATCCGGGCGGTGCGAACACCGGGGAGCTGTTTTTT.

The rearrangement joins TRBV6-6 to TRBJ2-7; the D is unclear. Germline values: CDR1 MNHNY, CDR2 SVGAGI (reference sequence). There are 13 residues in the CDR3. V lost 2 bases and J 1 base, leaving 6 bases between the germline ends. CDR3 sequence reads: CASSYARSYEQYF. CDR3 coding DNA: TGTGCCAGCAGTTACGCCAGGTCCTACGAGCAGTACTTC.

As DNA, the CDR3 is TGTGCCAGCAGCCCCGGGACTCCCAGGGGAGATACGCAGTATTTT. Its translation: CASSPGTPRGDTQYF. The chain has TRBV7-3 and TRBJ2-3, with D perhaps matching TRBD1 or TRBD2 (6 bases each). CDR1 and CDR2 from the germline V gene are SGHTA and FQGTGA. This CDR3 spans 15 amino acids. Deletions cut 5 bases from V and 5 bases from J, with 17 bases between. The full variable domain, completed using reference TRBV7-3 and TRBJ2-3, is GAGVSQTPSNKVTEKGKYVELRCDPISGHTALYWYRQSLGQGPEFLIYFQGTGAADDSGLPNDRFFAVRPEGSVSTLKIQRTERGDSAVYLCASSPGTPRGDTQYFGPGTRLTVL.

The chain couples TRBV28 to TRBJ1-1; D may be TRBD1 (5 bases). V lost 6 bases to trimming and J lost 0 bases, with 14 bases between them. From germline, CDR1 is MDHEN and CDR2 SYDVKM. The CDR3 has 15 amino acids. The CDR3 loop reads CASSPREGLNTEAFF. DNA for the CDR3: TGTGCCAGCAGCCCAAGGGAGGGGCTGAACACTGAAGCTTTCTTT.

On this clone: Mismatch with germline at one junction end may stem from a read error. This sequence joins TRBV7-2 and TRBJ2-3, with 11 bases matching TRBD2. This CDR3 has 15 residues. The germline V gene has CDR1 SGHTA and CDR2 FQGNSA. The CDR3 loop reads CASSADLAGGRAIAF. CDR3 bases: TGTGCCAGCAGCGCCGATCTAGCGGGAGGCCGCGCCATCGCTTTT.

V usage is TRBV19 and J usage is TRBJ2-2; possibly TRBD2 for D (5 bases). The CDR3 has 13 residues. V was pared by 5 bases and J by 14 bases, with 18 bases between. CDR1 is LNHDA, CDR2 SQIVND, per germline (reference sequence). The CDR3 DNA follows: TGTGCCAGTAGTGGCCTTACGAGGGAGCTACTGTTTTTT. Protein: CASSGLTRELLFF.

Turning to this clone: At one boundary the junction diverges from the germline segment, which might be a read error. CDR3 residues: CASSQVTKEIQYF. The CDR3 region has the DNA TGCGCCAGCAGCCAAGTTACTAAAGAGATCCAGTACTTC. V usage is TRBV4-1 and J usage is TRBJ2-5; D uncertain. This CDR3 contains 13 residues. Germline assignment: CDR1 MGHRA and CDR2 YSYEKL.

The gene calls are TRBV6-1 and TRBJ1-5; D might be TRBD1 (5 bases). The CDR3 covers 15 residues. Trimming pared 2 bases from V and 1 base from J, leaving 9 bases between. Germline V CDR1 and CDR2: MNHNS, SASEGT. Here the CDR3 DNA reads TGTGCCAGCAGTGAAACCCGGGACAGCAATCAGCCCCAGCATTTT. This translates into CASSETRDSNQPQHF.

The chain has TRBV27 and TRBJ2-1; 7 bases match TRBD1. V lost 7 bases, J lost 7 bases, and 13 bases stayed unmatched. The CDR3 sequence is 15 residues long. CDR1 and CDR2 from the germline V gene are MNHEY and SMNVEV (reference sequence). The CDR3 here is CASIVRQGYRNEQFF. The CDR3 DNA reads as TGTGCCAGCATAGTACGACAGGGCTATAGGAATGAGCAGTTCTTC.

This clone was counted a few times. The chain links TRBV7-9 to TRBJ2-1; D is unclear. Germline lookup yields CDR1 SEHNR and CDR2 FQNEAQ (reference sequence). Trimming left V 4 bases short and J 8 bases short, with 15 bases between. This CDR3 is built from 14 residues. In DNA, the CDR3 is TGTGCCAGCAGCTCCCCAGCCGGGCGCGATGAGCAGTTCTTC. Translation: CASSSPAGRDEQFF. Full variable domain (outside the CDR3, taken from reference TRBV7-9 and TRBJ2-1): DTGVSQNPRHKITKRGQNVTFRCDPISEHNRLYWYRQTLGQGPEFLTYFQNEAQLEKSRLLSDRFSAERPKGSFSTLEIQRTEQGDSAMYLCASSSPAGRDEQFFGPGTRLTVL.

A single count supports this clone. The chain recombines TRBV30 with TRBJ1-1; D is unclear. V shed 3 bases and J shed 1 base, with 9 bases lying between them. This CDR3 spans 13 amino acids. Germline CDR1 reads GTSNPN; CDR2 reads SVGIG (reference sequence). The CDR3 nucleotides read TGTGCCTGGAGAAGGACCGCGAACACTGAAGCTTTCTTT. Translation gives CAWRRTANTEAFF.

The chain carries TRBV5-1 and TRBJ1-3; 8 bases fit TRBD1. The CDR3 has 16 amino acids. V was pared by 4 bases and J by 0 bases, with 6 bases of the junction left unmatched. Germline CDR1 is SGHRS and CDR2 is YFSETQ. CDR3 nucleotides: TGCGCCAGCAGCGCGGGACAGGCAATCTCTGGAAACACCATATATTTT. It yields the protein CASSAGQAISGNTIYF.

This clone was observed a handful of times. The rearrangement joins TRBV11-3 to TRBJ2-7; TRBD2 is a possible D gene (7 bases). V was cut by 0 bases and J by 0 bases, with 18 bases left in between. Per the germline V gene, CDR1 is SGHNT and CDR2 is YENEEA. The CDR3 sequence is 18 residues long. CDR3 in DNA: TGTGCCAGCAGCTTAGAGCGCGGGGGCCTCCGGGGCTCCTACGAGCAGTACTTC. It codes for CASSLERGGLRGSYEQYF.

This rearrangement joins TRBV18 to TRBJ2-7; 7 nucleotides agree with TRBD1. V shed 5 bases and J 4 bases; nucleotides not matched to a gene: 8. Germline CDR1 and CDR2: KGHSH and LQKENI. This CDR3 comprises 14 residues. Written as DNA, the CDR3 is TGTGCCAGCTCAAATGACAGGGACGAGTACGAGCAGTACTTC. It specifies CASSNDRDEYEQYF. Supplemented by reference TRBV18 and TRBJ2-7, the full variable domain reads NAGVMQNPRHLVRRRGQEARLRCSPMKGHSHVYWYRQLPEEGLKFMVYLQKENIIDESGMPKERFSAEFPKEGPSILRIQQVVRGDSAAYFCASSNDRDEYEQYFGPGTRLTVT.

The chain couples TRBV5-1 to TRBJ2-1; D may be TRBD1 or TRBD2 (5 bases each). There are 15 residues in the CDR3. Trimming stripped 3 bases from V and 5 bases from J, with 15 bases between. CDR1 SGHRS and CDR2 YFSETQ come from the germline V gene. The CDR3 DNA reads as TGCGCCAGCAGCTCTGGGGGTTCTTCCCACAATGAGCAGTTCTTC. It encodes CASSSGGSSHNEQFF.